What follows are 30 T cell receptor beta chains derived from one specimen sequenced in a study of blood T cell repertoires in COVID-19. The protocol was immunoSEQ multiplex PCR, while the TCRdb copy is restricted to in-frame clones and leaves out a portion. This table has about 190,000 clones, approximately 90% appearing once. Sample: peripheral blood. The source of these receptors is a man aged 40-50 years with active or convalescent COVID-19.

V is TRBV19 and J is TRBJ1-2, with D maybe TRBD1 (6 bases). The germline V gene encodes CDR1 LNHDA and CDR2 SQIVND (reference sequence). The CDR3 runs to 16 residues. The V end lost 5 bases, the J end lost 2 bases, and 18 bases lay between the germline ends. DNA of the CDR3: TGTGCCAGTAGTCCAAACGGACAGAACAAAAACTATGGCTACACCTTC. Residues: CASSPNGQNKNYGYTF.

The chain uses TRBV2 and TRBJ1-4, with 7 bases identical to TRBD1. J was trimmed by 6 bases and V by 5 bases; bases with no gene match: 9. The CDR3 is 15 amino acids. Germline V gene sequence: CDR1 SNHLY, CDR2 FYNNEI. The CDR3 region is CASSRQGAVDEKLFF. Written as DNA, the CDR3 is TGTGCCAGCAGTCGACAGGGAGCGGTCGATGAAAAACTGTTTTTT.

The CDR3 protein is CASSPTAGFSNQPQHF. The CDR3 DNA is TGTGCCAGCTCACCTACAGCAGGCTTTAGCAATCAGCCCCAGCATTTT. The chain recombines TRBV18 with TRBJ1-5, with D unresolved. The CDR3 runs to 16 residues. Germline V CDR1 and CDR2: KGHSH, LQKENI. Trimming left V 3 bases short and J 0 bases short, with 12 bases between.

The genes are TRBV7-2 and TRBJ2-7; 9 bases agree with TRBD1. CDR1 is SGHTA, CDR2 FQGNSA, per germline. This CDR3 region has 15 residues. V shed 5 bases, J shed 3 bases, and the junction held 8 bases outside the gene matches. The CDR3 sequence: CASSPGTGIGYEQYF. The CDR3 DNA sequence: TGTGCCAGCAGCCCCGGGACAGGGATAGGCTACGAGCAGTACTTC.

The rearrangement joins TRBV2 to TRBJ2-2, with a tentative D call TRBD1 (5 bases). This CDR3 has 14 amino acids. Trimming stripped 3 bases from V and 6 bases from J, with 11 bases between. Germline V gives CDR1 SNHLY, CDR2 FYNNEI. The CDR3 reads CASSEGRASGELFF. DNA of the CDR3: TGTGCCAGCAGTGAGGGCAGGGCTTCCGGGGAGCTGTTTTTT.

The V call is TRBV7-9, the J call TRBJ1-1; maybe TRBD1 (5 bases). Trimming took off 2 bases at V and 8 bases at J, with 12 bases between the two ends. CDR3 size: 13 residues. The germline V gene encodes CDR1 SEHNR and CDR2 FQNEAQ (reference sequence). CDR3 DNA: TGTGCCAGCAGCTTATACGGGGGGATAGAAGCTTTCTTT. This encodes CASSLYGGIEAFF.

This chain connects TRBV5-1 to TRBJ2-3; 8 nucleotides agree with TRBD1. V dropped 3 bases and J dropped 2; count of bases not matched to a gene: 5. Germline V lookup: CDR1 SGHRS, CDR2 YFSETQ. The CDR3 contains 15 residues. CDR3 bases: TGCGCCAGCAGCTGGACAGGGAAGTACACAGATACGCAGTATTTT. Translated, it gives CASSWTGKYTDTQYF.

The rearrangement joins TRBV5-5 to TRBJ2-3; a possible D gene is TRBD1 (6 bases). V dropped 4 bases and J dropped 3 bases, with 12 bases sitting between them. From germline, CDR1 is SGHKS and CDR2 YYEKEE (reference sequence). The CDR3 is 14 residues long. The CDR3 coding sequence is TGTGCCAGCAGCGGGGCAGGGGAAACAGATACGCAGTATTTT. It specifies CASSGAGETDTQYF.

The CDR3 DNA sequence: TGTGCCAGCAGCTTGGCCTACCCCGGGACAGGGAATGAAAAACTGTTTTTT. Translation: CASSLAYPGTGNEKLFF. The gene calls are TRBV5-5 and TRBJ1-4; 9 bases are a match to TRBD1. Germline values: CDR1 SGHKS, CDR2 YYEKEE (reference sequence). Trimming at V came to 0 bases and at J to 5 bases, leaving 8 bases not matched to a gene. The CDR3 is made up of 17 amino acids.

This chain links TRBV19 with TRBJ2-1; D may be TRBD2 (6 bases). Germline V gene lookup returns CDR1 LNHDA and CDR2 SQIVND (reference sequence). V was pared by 11 bases and J by 2 bases, with 13 bases between. This CDR3 contains 13 residues. CDR3 nucleotide sequence: TGTGCCTCCGCGGGACGGCCCTACAATGAGCAGTTCTTC. This codes for CASAGRPYNEQFF.

This clone has only one observation. The rearrangement joins TRBV7-2 to TRBJ2-5; TRBD2 aligns across 11 bases. V trimming: 5 bases; J trimming: 5 bases; junction bases outside the gene matches: 7. Per germline, CDR1 SGHTA and CDR2 FQGNSA. The CDR3 spans 15 residues. The CDR3 reads CASSAVAGGLETQYF. The CDR3 nucleotides read TGTGCCAGCAGCGCCGTAGCGGGGGGGCTGGAGACCCAGTACTTC.

The rearrangement links TRBV29-1 to TRBJ2-1, with 10 positions matching TRBD2. The CDR3 spans 14 residues. The V gene's germline CDR1 is SQVTM and CDR2 ANQGSEA. V shed 3 bases, J shed 3 bases, and the junction held 2 bases outside the gene matches. This chain's CDR3 is CSVDSSGGYNEQFF. The CDR3 DNA is TGCAGCGTTGATTCTAGCGGGGGCTACAATGAGCAGTTCTTC.

This clone has a single count. The CDR3 sequence is CASSLGTGQPQHF. The CDR3 DNA reads TGTGCCAGCAGCTTAGGGACGGGACAGCCCCAGCATTTT. The chain recombines TRBV7-9 with TRBJ1-5; D gene unclear. This CDR3 has 13 amino acids. V was trimmed by 1 base and J by 7 bases, leaving 8 bases between them. CDR1 and CDR2 (germline): SEHNR, FQNEAQ (reference sequence).

In this sample, this clone turned up once. The rearrangement links TRBV12-3 or TRBV12-4 to TRBJ1-1; D gene ambiguous. The CDR3 runs to 12 residues. V dropped 4 bases and J dropped 6 bases, with 9 bases sitting between them. CDR3 loop: CASSSGVAEAFF. CDR3 bases: TGTGCCAGCAGTTCCGGGGTTGCTGAAGCTTTCTTT.

This clone was seen only once. The V gene is TRBV6-2 or TRBV6-3, the J gene TRBJ1-6; no clear D. Trimming left V 5 bases short and J 8 bases short, with 10 bases between. Germline CDR1 is MNHEY and CDR2 is SVGEGT. The CDR3 runs to 13 residues. CDR3 loop: CASSTRRDSPLHF. The DNA of the CDR3 is TGTGCCAGCAGTACCCGGCGGGATTCACCCCTCCACTTT.

This clone was recorded a few times. The V call is TRBV10-3, the J call TRBJ2-7, with D possibly being TRBD1 (6 bases). The CDR3 length is 15 residues. V was trimmed by 5 bases and J by 2 bases, leaving 16 bases between them. Germline CDR1 and CDR2: ENHRY and SYGVKD. CDR3 loop: CAISKIKQGTYEQYF. Written as DNA, the CDR3 is TGTGCCATCAGTAAAATAAAACAGGGTACCTACGAGCAGTACTTC.

V usage is TRBV3-1 (or the pseudogene TRBV3-2) and J usage is TRBJ1-3; 7 nucleotides align to TRBD1. This CDR3 has 16 residues. V gave up 1 base and J gave up 2 bases; unmatched junction bases: 5. CDR1 LGHDT and CDR2 YNNKEL come from the germline V gene (reference sequence). The CDR3, as DNA: TGTGCCAGCAGCCAAGGCAGGGGGGCTGCTGGAAACACCATATATTTT. Translated: CASSQGRGAAGNTIYF.

In DNA form, the CDR3 reads TGTGCCAGTAGTGGGGGACTGCGAGGGGCTGAAGCTTTCTTT. Protein: CASSGGLRGAEAFF. The chain couples TRBV19 to TRBJ1-1; weak D call: TRBD1 (5 bases). Trimming took 5 bases from V and 6 from J, leaving 16 bases between them. The CDR3 runs to 14 residues. Per germline, CDR1 LNHDA and CDR2 SQIVND (reference sequence).

The rearrangement uses TRBV9 and TRBJ2-1; D gene uncertain. Germline V gives CDR1 SGDLS, CDR2 YYNGEE. Trimming stripped 3 bases from V and 0 bases from J, with 10 bases between. The CDR3 totals 15 residues. The CDR3 DNA reads as TGTGCCAGCAGCGGAACGATCAGCTCCTACAATGAGCAGTTCTTC. This codes for CASSGTISSYNEQFF.

The chain carries TRBV27 and TRBJ2-3; D is undetermined. Per germline, CDR1 MNHEY and CDR2 SMNVEV (reference sequence). This CDR3 contains 14 residues. Trimming took 5 bases from V and 4 from J, leaving 13 bases between them. CDR3 region: CASSPYPVADTQYF. The CDR3 bases are TGTGCCAGCAGTCCCTACCCCGTGGCAGATACGCAGTATTTT.

The gene calls are TRBV20-1 and TRBJ2-7, with D maybe TRBD1 (6 bases). Germline V gene sequence: CDR1 DFQATT, CDR2 SNEGSKA (reference sequence). This CDR3 has 13 amino acids. Trimming took off 3 bases at V and 3 bases at J, with 12 bases between the two ends. The CDR3, as DNA: TGCAGTGCTAGTGCAGGACAGATCTACGAGCAGTACTTC. Amino acid sequence: CSASAGQIYEQYF.

The chain employs TRBV28 and TRBJ1-2; no definite D call. CDR3 length: 13 amino acids. The germline gives CDR1 MDHEN, CDR2 SYDVKM. V was clipped by 2 bases and J by 9 bases, with 13 bases between them. CDR3 residues: CASSLNSPNSYTF. The CDR3 nucleotides read TGTGCCAGCAGTTTAAACAGCCCAAATAGCTACACCTTC.

The V and J genes are TRBV6-5 and TRBJ1-5; no firm D call. This CDR3 has 13 amino acids. V was clipped by 9 bases and J by 3 bases, with 12 bases between them. Germline-derived CDR1 and CDR2 are MNHEY and SVGAGI. The CDR3 sequence is CASSRFSNQPQHF. The CDR3 DNA sequence: TGTGCCAGTTCCAGGTTTTCCAATCAGCCCCAGCATTTT.

The rearrangement joins TRBV9 to TRBJ2-1; 8 bases map to TRBD2. Germline V gives CDR1 SGDLS, CDR2 YYNGEE. J lost 0 bases, V lost 2 bases, and 4 bases had no gene match. CDR3 size: 16 residues. CDR3: CASSVGGTSSYNEQFF. CDR3 coding DNA: TGTGCCAGCAGCGTCGGGGGGACTAGCTCCTACAATGAGCAGTTCTTC. Complete variable domain (other parts from reference TRBV9 and TRBJ2-1): DSGVTQTPKHLITATGQRVTLRCSPRSGDLSVYWYQQSLDQGLQFLIQYYNGEERAKGNILERFSAQQFPDLHSELNLSSLELGDSALYFCASSVGGTSSYNEQFFGPGTRLTVL.

The rearrangement joins TRBV7-8 to TRBJ2-1; tentatively, D is TRBD1 (5 bases). V was clipped by 5 bases and J by 6 bases, with 11 bases between them. Germline CDR1 is SGHVS and CDR2 is FQNEAQ. The CDR3 spans 13 residues. CDR3: CASSADSLNEQFF. The DNA of the CDR3 is TGTGCCAGCAGCGCCGACAGCCTCAATGAGCAGTTCTTC.

The chain employs TRBV5-1 and TRBJ2-5, with a tentative D call TRBD1 (6 bases). CDR1 SGHRS and CDR2 YFSETQ come from the germline V gene. V lost 0 bases and J 4 bases, leaving 7 bases between the germline ends. CDR3 length: 13 amino acids. The CDR3 region is CASSLGRGETQYF. CDR3 DNA: TGCGCCAGCAGCTTGGGCAGGGGAGAGACCCAGTACTTC.

This chain connects TRBV6-2 or TRBV6-3 to TRBJ2-7, with 8 positions matching TRBD1. After removal of 4 bases from V and 4 bases from J, the junction contained 15 bases not matched to a gene. Germline-derived CDR1 and CDR2 are MNHEY and SVGEGT. The CDR3 covers 17 residues. The CDR3 reads CASSSPSPGQGLYEQYF. The DNA of the CDR3 is TGTGCCAGCAGTTCACCATCCCCCGGACAGGGTCTTTACGAGCAGTACTTC.

The chain uses TRBV2 and TRBJ1-5; D gene uncertain. Trimming pared 5 bases from V and 2 bases from J, leaving 10 bases between. The CDR3 totals 14 residues. Germline V gene data show CDR1 as SNHLY and CDR2 as FYNNEI. The CDR3 sequence: CASSQDGGNQPQHF. The CDR3 DNA reads as TGTGCCAGCAGTCAGGACGGGGGCAATCAGCCCCAGCATTTT.

V is TRBV19 and J is TRBJ1-4; 7 bases align to TRBD1. CDR1 and CDR2 (germline): LNHDA, SQIVND (reference sequence). The CDR3 loop spans 15 amino acids. The trim removed 5 bases at V and 0 bases at J, leaving 3 bases unmatched. CDR3 sequence: CASSAGTATNEKLFF. CDR3 in DNA: TGTGCCAGTAGTGCCGGGACAGCAACTAATGAAAAACTGTTTTTT.

The rearrangement joins TRBV6-2 or TRBV6-3 to TRBJ2-7; 8 nucleotides agree with TRBD2. The germline CDR1 and CDR2 sequences are MNHEY and SVGEGT. The CDR3 is 15 residues long. V was pared by 6 bases and J by 2 bases, with 9 bases of the junction left unmatched. The CDR3 spells CASSPRLAGAYEQYF. The CDR3 DNA sequence: TGTGCCAGCAGCCCGCGGCTAGCGGGCGCCTACGAGCAGTACTTC.